These T cell receptor beta chains were read from a single sample in a study of T-cell reconstitution after alpha-beta-depleted transplantation in children. TCRdb passed the PCR reads through MiXCR, listing each CDR3 protein once. The data hold around 230,000 distinct CDR3 sequences, with more than 15% observed a single time. Here the sequenced sample was PBMCs, mostly from graft donor cells, taken 360 days after TCRalphabeta/CD19-depleted stem cell transplant. All receptors derive from a male patient aged 2 to 9 who had a stem cell transplant for acute lymphoblastic leukemia, so the T cells may come from the graft donor. Both conserved end residues are part of each CDR3. D genes are given only for firm matches. Some rows have no size entry. The others give once, few or many, or a class for an expanded clone.

D gene: NA
clone size: many
V gene: TRBV12-3/TRBV12-4
J gene: TRBJ2-1
CDR3 protein: CASSLAGRSTEQFF
CDR3 DNA: TGTGCCAGCAGTTTAGCGGGCCGGAGTACTGAGCAGTTCTTC

D gene: NA
clone size: NA
V gene: TRBV5-1
J gene: TRBJ1-4
CDR3 protein: CASRPGSNEKLFF
CDR3 DNA: TGCGCCAGCCGCCCAGGTTCCAATGAAAAACTGTTTTTT

D gene: TRBD2
clone size: NA
V gene: TRBV5-1
J gene: TRBJ2-1
CDR3 protein: CASSLESGEYNEQFF
CDR3 DNA: TGCGCCAGCAGCTTGGAGAGCGGGGAATACAATGAGCAGTTCTTC

D gene: NA
clone size: NA
V gene: TRBV29-1
J gene: TRBJ2-7
CDR3 protein: CSVQWPGNVYEQYF
CDR3 DNA: TGCAGCGTCCAATGGCCGGGGAACGTCTACGAGCAGTACTTC

D gene: NA
clone size: many
V gene: TRBV20-1
J gene: TRBJ2-6
CDR3 protein: CSARDDTTGIGANVLTF
CDR3 DNA: TGCAGTGCTAGAGATGATACGACAGGCATAGGGGCCAACGTCCTGACTTTC

D gene: NA
clone size: few
V gene: TRBV7-8
J gene: TRBJ2-7
CDR3 protein: CASSRAGGEQYF
CDR3 DNA: TGTGCCAGCAGCCGGGCTGGGGGCGAGCAGTACTTC

D gene: NA
clone size: few
V gene: TRBV14
J gene: TRBJ2-1
CDR3 protein: CASSQGTTRGNEQFF
CDR3 DNA: TGTGCCAGCAGCCAAGGGACAACCCGGGGGAATGAGCAGTTCTTC

D gene: NA
clone size: NA
V gene: TRBV20-1
J gene: TRBJ2-7
CDR3 protein: CSAPGRSTYEQYF
CDR3 DNA: TGCAGTGCTCCGGGACGATCCACCTACGAGCAGTACTTC

D gene: NA
clone size: few
V gene: TRBV12-3/TRBV12-4
J gene: TRBJ1-2
CDR3 protein: CASNSLGGNYGYTF
CDR3 DNA: TGTGCCAGCAACAGCCTTGGGGGGAACTATGGCTACACCTTC

D gene: NA
clone size: NA
V gene: TRBV7-2
J gene: TRBJ2-7
CDR3 protein: CASSLYLTAGEQYF
CDR3 DNA: TGTGCCAGCAGCTTATATTTAACGGCGGGAGAGCAGTACTTC

D gene: NA
clone size: few
V gene: TRBV12-3/TRBV12-4
J gene: TRBJ1-1
CDR3 protein: CASSLDWGGTEAFF
CDR3 DNA: TGTGCCAGCAGTTTAGATTGGGGGGGCACTGAAGCTTTCTTT

D gene: NA
clone size: NA
V gene: TRBV11-1
J gene: TRBJ2-7
CDR3 protein: CASSSKPGYEQYF
CDR3 DNA: TGTGCCAGCAGCTCGAAACCGGGCTACGAGCAGTACTTC

D gene: NA
clone size: few
V gene: TRBV10-3
J gene: TRBJ2-2
CDR3 protein: CATAQGGAGELFF
CDR3 DNA: TGTGCCACTGCCCAGGGTGGGGCCGGGGAGCTGTTTTTT

D gene: TRBD2
clone size: NA
V gene: TRBV25-1
J gene: TRBJ2-5
CDR3 protein: CASRPTSGGGETQYF
CDR3 DNA: TGTGCCAGCAGACCGACTAGCGGGGGCGGAGAGACCCAGTACTTC

D gene: NA
clone size: many
V gene: TRBV7-2
J gene: TRBJ2-3
CDR3 protein: CASSLGTDTQYF
CDR3 DNA: TGTGCCAGCAGCTTGGGCACAGATACGCAGTATTTT

D gene: NA
clone size: NA
V gene: TRBV5-1
J gene: TRBJ1-4
CDR3 protein: CASSLQVGEKLFF
CDR3 DNA: TGCGCCAGCAGCTTACAGGTCGGAGAAAAACTGTTTTTT

D gene: TRBD1
clone size: few
V gene: TRBV5-1
J gene: TRBJ2-7
CDR3 protein: CASRRGQGDYDEQYF
CDR3 DNA: TGCGCCAGCAGACGGGGACAGGGGGATTATGACGAGCAGTACTTC

D gene: NA
clone size: NA
V gene: TRBV12-3/TRBV12-4
J gene: TRBJ2-7
CDR3 protein: CASSLGTTTEQYF
CDR3 DNA: TGTGCCAGCAGTTTAGGGACTACGACCGAGCAGTACTTC

D gene: NA
clone size: NA
V gene: TRBV24-1
J gene: TRBJ2-1
CDR3 protein: CATSGPTGGSDAGGVAPYNEQFF
CDR3 DNA: TGTGCCACCAGTGGCCCTACAGGGGGCAGCGATGCGGGAGGGGTCGCTCCCTACAATGAGCAGTTCTTC

D gene: NA
clone size: many
V gene: TRBV5-6
J gene: TRBJ2-6
CDR3 protein: CASSVSSSGANVLTF
CDR3 DNA: TGTGCCAGCAGCGTCTCCAGCTCTGGGGCCAACGTCCTGACTTTC

D gene: NA
clone size: NA
V gene: TRBV3-1
J gene: TRBJ2-2
CDR3 protein: CASSQELGNTGELFF
CDR3 DNA: TGTGCCAGCAGCCAAGAACTGGGCAACACCGGGGAGCTGTTTTTT

D gene: TRBD1
clone size: NA
V gene: TRBV29-1
J gene: TRBJ2-7
CDR3 protein: CSARDRVYEQYF
CDR3 DNA: TGCAGCGCCAGGGACAGGGTCTACGAGCAGTACTTC

D gene: NA
clone size: NA
V gene: TRBV2
J gene: TRBJ1-1
CDR3 protein: CTSWITDRGISINTEAFF
CDR3 DNA: TGTACCAGCTGGATTACGGACAGAGGGATTTCCATAAACACTGAAGCTTTCTTT

D gene: NA
clone size: few
V gene: TRBV5-1
J gene: TRBJ1-2
CDR3 protein: CASSVSGLWYGYTF
CDR3 DNA: TGCGCCAGCAGCGTCTCAGGGCTTTGGTATGGCTACACCTTC

D gene: TRBD1
clone size: NA
V gene: TRBV7-2
J gene: TRBJ1-3
CDR3 protein: CASRRDRNSGNTIYF
CDR3 DNA: TGTGCCAGCAGGCGGGACAGGAACTCTGGAAACACCATATATTTT

D gene: TRBD1
clone size: few
V gene: TRBV5-1
J gene: TRBJ1-1
CDR3 protein: CASRGQTDTEAFF
CDR3 DNA: TGCGCCAGCAGGGGACAGACCGACACTGAAGCTTTCTTT

D gene: NA
clone size: few
V gene: TRBV21-1
J gene: TRBJ2-7
CDR3 protein: CASPRDYEQYF
CDR3 DNA: TGTGCCAGCCCCAGGGACTACGAGCAGTACTTC

D gene: NA
clone size: NA
V gene: TRBV5-1
J gene: TRBJ1-2
CDR3 protein: CASLPETGRLGYTF
CDR3 DNA: TGCGCAAGTCTTCCCGAAACAGGGCGCTTAGGCTACACCTTC

D gene: NA
clone size: NA
V gene: TRBV5-6
J gene: TRBJ2-1
CDR3 protein: CASSPGRNVEQFF
CDR3 DNA: TGTGCCAGCAGCCCTGGGCGCAATGTTGAGCAGTTCTTC

D gene: TRBD1
clone size: NA
V gene: TRBV29-1
J gene: TRBJ1-1
CDR3 protein: CSVVGTGVGREAAFF
CDR3 DNA: TGCAGCGTTGTTGGTACAGGGGTAGGTCGGGAAGCAGCTTTCTTT

D gene: TRBD2
clone size: NA
V gene: TRBV7-2
J gene: TRBJ2-7
CDR3 protein: CASSPLAGANYEQYF
CDR3 DNA: TGTGCCAGCAGCCCTCTAGCGGGGGCCAACTACGAGCAGTACTTC

D gene: TRBD1
clone size: NA
V gene: TRBV20-1
J gene: TRBJ1-1
CDR3 protein: CSARSGGAYTEAFF
CDR3 DNA: TGCAGTGCTAGATCAGGGGGCGCTTACACTGAAGCTTTCTTT

D gene: NA
clone size: few
V gene: TRBV7-8
J gene: TRBJ1-2
CDR3 protein: CASSLARRGYTF
CDR3 DNA: TGTGCCAGCAGCTTGGCTAGGCGGGGCTACACCTTC

D gene: TRBD2
clone size: many
V gene: TRBV5-1
J gene: TRBJ2-7
CDR3 protein: CASASLAGSYEQYF
CDR3 DNA: TGCGCCAGCGCCTCGCTAGCGGGGTCCTACGAGCAGTACTTC

D gene: NA
clone size: NA
V gene: TRBV4-2
J gene: TRBJ2-1
CDR3 protein: CASSPLRTYNEQFF
CDR3 DNA: TGTGCCAGCAGCCCGCTGAGGACCTACAATGAGCAGTTCTTC

D gene: NA
clone size: NA
V gene: TRBV19
J gene: TRBJ2-6
CDR3 protein: CASSSNAGSGANVLTF
CDR3 DNA: TGTGCCAGTAGTTCCAATGCAGGGTCTGGGGCCAACGTCCTGACTTTC

D gene: NA
clone size: few
V gene: TRBV12-3/TRBV12-4
J gene: TRBJ2-7
CDR3 protein: CASSFDSLPYEQYF
CDR3 DNA: TGTGCCAGCAGTTTTGACAGCCTCCCCTACGAGCAGTACTTC

D gene: NA
clone size: many
V gene: TRBV7-2
J gene: TRBJ2-2
CDR3 protein: CASSLAGSGRLITNTGELFF
CDR3 DNA: TGTGCCAGCAGCTTAGCGGGGTCAGGGAGACTGATTACGAACACCGGGGAGCTGTTTTTT

D gene: NA
clone size: few
V gene: TRBV3-1
J gene: TRBJ2-7
CDR3 protein: CASSHGRTQRFFPYEQYF
CDR3 DNA: TGTGCCAGCAGCCATGGGAGAACCCAACGATTCTTCCCCTACGAGCAGTACTTC

D gene: TRBD1
clone size: many
V gene: TRBV12-3/TRBV12-4
J gene: TRBJ2-7
CDR3 protein: CASSPSSGGYYEQYF
CDR3 DNA: TGTGCCAGCAGTCCTTCATCAGGGGGCTACTACGAGCAGTACTTC

D gene: TRBD2
clone size: few
V gene: TRBV7-9
J gene: TRBJ2-1
CDR3 protein: CASSLVEGRENNEQFF
CDR3 DNA: TGTGCCAGCAGCTTAGTGGAAGGGAGGGAGAACAATGAGCAGTTCTTC

D gene: NA
clone size: NA
V gene: TRBV7-8
J gene: TRBJ2-6
CDR3 protein: CASSWRGGSGANVLTF
CDR3 DNA: TGTGCCAGCAGCTGGAGAGGGGGATCTGGGGCCAACGTCCTGACTTTC

D gene: TRBD2
clone size: NA
V gene: TRBV5-1
J gene: TRBJ2-3
CDR3 protein: CASRRAGAPDTQYF
CDR3 DNA: TGCGCCAGCAGGAGGGCGGGAGCCCCAGATACGCAGTATTTT

D gene: NA
clone size: NA
V gene: TRBV7-6
J gene: TRBJ1-1
CDR3 protein: CASSLTRDTREAFF
CDR3 DNA: TGTGCCAGCAGCTTAACTAGGGACACTAGAGAAGCTTTCTTT

D gene: NA
clone size: many
V gene: TRBV3-1
J gene: TRBJ1-2
CDR3 protein: CASSQGSVNYGYTF
CDR3 DNA: TGTGCCAGCAGCCAAGGTTCCGTGAACTATGGCTACACCTTC

D gene: NA
clone size: NA
V gene: TRBV12-3/TRBV12-4
J gene: TRBJ2-5
CDR3 protein: CASTPGRSETQYF
CDR3 DNA: TGTGCCAGCACCCCCGGTAGATCAGAGACCCAGTACTTC

D gene: NA
clone size: few
V gene: TRBV11-2
J gene: TRBJ2-1
CDR3 protein: CASSREWGGPIEQFF
CDR3 DNA: TGTGCCAGCAGCCGAGAGTGGGGGGGCCCTATTGAGCAGTTCTTC

D gene: NA
clone size: NA
V gene: TRBV10-2
J gene: TRBJ2-5
CDR3 protein: CASSERVGYQTQYF
CDR3 DNA: TGCGCCAGCAGTGAGCGAGTGGGGTACCAGACCCAGTACTTC

D gene: NA
clone size: NA
V gene: TRBV20-1
J gene: TRBJ2-7
CDR3 protein: CSAVPGTESSYEQYF
CDR3 DNA: TGCAGTGCAGTACCTGGGACGGAAAGCTCCTACGAGCAGTACTTC

D gene: NA
clone size: NA
V gene: TRBV25-1
J gene: TRBJ2-2
CDR3 protein: CASSGLMVGELFF
CDR3 DNA: TGTGCCAGCAGTGGGTTGATGGTCGGGGAGCTGTTTTTT

D gene: TRBD2
clone size: NA
V gene: TRBV4-2
J gene: TRBJ2-5
CDR3 protein: CASSQDSSGGGRTQYF
CDR3 DNA: TGTGCCAGCAGCCAAGATTCTAGCGGGGGGGGACGGACCCAGTACTTC

D gene: TRBD2
clone size: NA
V gene: TRBV13
J gene: TRBJ2-1
CDR3 protein: CASSSRVGRGNSYNEQFF
CDR3 DNA: TGTGCCAGCAGCTCGAGGGTAGGGCGGGGGAACTCCTACAATGAGCAGTTCTTC

D gene: NA
clone size: few
V gene: TRBV14
J gene: TRBJ2-1
CDR3 protein: CASSQEVETVCHEQFF
CDR3 DNA: TGTGCCAGCAGCCAAGAAGTAGAAACCGTCTGCCATGAGCAGTTCTTC

D gene: NA
clone size: NA
V gene: TRBV3-1
J gene: TRBJ1-2
CDR3 protein: CASSQYGRRRLYGYTF
CDR3 DNA: TGTGCCAGCAGCCAATATGGGAGGCGGAGACTCTATGGCTACACCTTC

D gene: TRBD1
clone size: few
V gene: TRBV12-3/TRBV12-4
J gene: TRBJ2-5
CDR3 protein: CASSRQGDETQYF
CDR3 DNA: TGTGCCAGCAGTAGACAGGGGGATGAGACCCAGTACTTC

D gene: TRBD1
clone size: few
V gene: TRBV3-1
J gene: TRBJ1-1
CDR3 protein: CASSSNTPGQGGEAFF
CDR3 DNA: TGTGCCAGCAGCTCAAACACACCGGGACAGGGTGGTGAAGCTTTCTTT

D gene: NA
clone size: few
V gene: TRBV5-1
J gene: TRBJ2-1
CDR3 protein: CASSLAGQHNEQFF
CDR3 DNA: TGCGCCAGCAGCTTAGCGGGACAACACAATGAGCAGTTCTTC

D gene: TRBD2
clone size: NA
V gene: TRBV20-1
J gene: TRBJ2-1
CDR3 protein: CSARRLAGSYNEQFF
CDR3 DNA: TGCAGTGCTAGGCGACTAGCGGGATCCTACAATGAGCAGTTCTTC

D gene: NA
clone size: once
V gene: TRBV19
J gene: TRBJ1-3
CDR3 protein: CASSIRSVSGNTIYF
CDR3 DNA: TGTGCCAGTAGTATAAGAAGCGTCTCTGGAAACACCATATATTTT